The 32 T cell receptor beta chains below all came from one sample that was sequenced in a study of B cell selection in AIRE deficiency. The data were produced by immunoSEQ multiplex PCR, yet TCRdb's version contains in-frame clones alone and is incomplete. This table has 20,000 to 25,000 clones, almost 98% appearing once. Conventional CD4 T cells were sorted as CD4+CD127+ cells. Sequenced material: conventional CD4+ T cells sorted from PBMCs. These receptors were obtained from a human donor with AIRE deficiency.

CDR3 sequence reads: CAWRPVGGFRGSGANVLTF. CDR3 nucleotide sequence: TGTGCCTGGAGACCCGTTGGGGGCTTCAGGGGCTCTGGGGCCAACGTCCTGACTTTC. V is TRBV30 and J is TRBJ2-6, with TRBD1 as a possible D gene (6 bases). Per germline, CDR1 GTSNPN and CDR2 SVGIG (reference sequence). This CDR3 spans 19 amino acids. Trimming removed 3 bases from V and 0 bases from J, with 21 bases in between. Full variable domain (outside the CDR3, taken from reference TRBV30 and TRBJ2-6): SQTIHQWPATLVQPVGSPLSLECTVEGTSNPNLYWYRQAAGRGLQLLFYSVGIGQISSEVPQNLSASRPQDRQFILSSKKLLLSDSGFYLCAWRPVGGFRGSGANVLTFGAGSRLTVL.

This chain joins TRBV19 and TRBJ2-3; possible D gene TRBD2, 6 bases. V was cut by 3 bases and J by 2 bases, with 21 bases left in between. Germline values: CDR1 LNHDA, CDR2 SQIVND (reference sequence). This CDR3 is 18 amino acids long. Written as DNA, the CDR3 is TGTGCCAGTAGTATTCCCCTTAGTTGGCGGGGCGACACAGATACGCAGTATTTT. Its translation: CASSIPLSWRGDTDTQYF.

This clone was observed once. The chain joins TRBV19 to TRBJ2-7, with a tentative D call TRBD1 (6 bases). V gave up 3 bases and J gave up 6 bases, with 12 bases separating them. The germline V gene has CDR1 LNHDA and CDR2 SQIVND (reference sequence). The CDR3 is made up of 13 amino acids. CDR3 loop: CASSIPKGGEQYF. The CDR3 DNA reads as TGTGCCAGTAGTATCCCCAAAGGGGGCGAGCAGTACTTC.

The gene calls are TRBV5-1 and TRBJ2-1; D possibly uses TRBD1 or TRBD2 (5 bases each). Germline lookup yields CDR1 SGHRS and CDR2 YFSETQ. The CDR3 length is 19 residues. Trimming took 0 bases from V and 4 from J, leaving 23 bases between them. The CDR3 sequence: CASSLAVLPGTKTYNEQFF. The CDR3 nucleotides are TGCGCCAGCAGCTTGGCAGTCCTCCCCGGGACCAAGACTTACAATGAGCAGTTCTTC.

The chain uses TRBV19 and TRBJ1-5, with 9 bases fitting TRBD1. There are 14 residues in the CDR3. CDR1 is LNHDA, CDR2 SQIVND, per germline (reference sequence). With V trimmed by 6 bases and J by 2 bases, 2 bases remained unmatched. DNA for the CDR3: TGTGCCAGTAGAACAGGGGGCGGCAATCAGCCCCAGCATTTT. Its translation is CASRTGGGNQPQHF.

V gene TRBV7-9 combines with J gene TRBJ2-7; D is possibly TRBD1 or TRBD2 (6 bases each). The CDR3 contains 17 residues. V was pared by 1 base and J by 4 bases, with 20 bases between. Per the germline V gene, CDR1 is SEHNR and CDR2 is FQNEAQ (reference sequence). DNA of the CDR3: TGTGCCAGCAGCTTAGGGGAGATGGGGGGCGGGAAGTACGAGCAGTACTTC. Translated: CASSLGEMGGGKYEQYF.

J is TRBJ2-2 and V is TRBV10-2, with D unclear. Germline V gives CDR1 WSHSY, CDR2 SAAADI. Trimming left V 5 bases short and J 4 bases short, with 14 bases between. The CDR3 covers 15 residues. The CDR3: CASSPLDLPTGELFF. CDR3 nucleotide sequence: TGCGCCAGCAGTCCCCTAGACCTCCCCACCGGGGAGCTGTTTTTT.

The chain has TRBV5-1 and TRBJ2-7, with D perhaps matching TRBD1 (6 bases). CDR3 length equals 13 residues. Trimming removed 5 bases from V and 2 bases from J, with 11 bases in between. The germline V gene has CDR1 SGHRS and CDR2 YFSETQ. The chain's CDR3 is CASRQTGTYEQYF. The CDR3, as DNA: TGCGCCAGCAGGCAGACAGGCACCTACGAGCAGTACTTC.

The gene calls are TRBV4-3 and TRBJ2-1; weak D call: TRBD2 (6 bases). Germline V lookup: CDR1 LGHNA, CDR2 YSLEER. CDR3 size: 15 residues. Between the trimmed V and J ends, which lost 3 bases and 7 bases, there was a span of 16 bases. CDR3 sequence reads: CASSQRTGGPNEQFF. Here the CDR3 DNA reads TGCGCCAGCAGCCAGAGGACCGGAGGGCCGAATGAGCAGTTCTTC.

J is TRBJ2-5 and V is TRBV5-1, with 7 nucleotides matching TRBD1. The germline V gene encodes CDR1 SGHRS and CDR2 YFSETQ. The junction had 6 bases not matched to a gene; V was cut back by 3 bases and J by 4 bases. The CDR3 sequence is 14 residues long. This CDR3 reads CASSSGQAGETQYF. The CDR3 nucleotides read TGCGCCAGCAGCTCCGGACAGGCCGGAGAGACCCAGTACTTC.

The gene calls are TRBV5-1 and TRBJ1-4; 7 nucleotides line up with TRBD1. After removal of 5 bases from V and 3 bases from J, the junction contained 7 bases not matched to a gene. This CDR3 contains 15 residues. Germline V gene data show CDR1 as SGHRS and CDR2 as YFSETQ. The CDR3 reads CASRTGVAANEKLFF. The DNA of the CDR3 is TGCGCCAGCAGAACAGGGGTTGCGGCTAATGAAAAACTGTTTTTT. The complete variable domain, with remaining parts taken from reference TRBV5-1 and TRBJ1-4, reads KAGVTQTPRYLIKTRGQQVTLSCSPISGHRSVSWYQQTPGQGLQFLFEYFSETQRNKGNFPGRFSGRQFSNSRSEMNVSTLELGDSALYLCASRTGVAANEKLFFGSGTQLSVL.

The chain combines TRBV7-2 with TRBJ1-1; D may be TRBD1 (5 bases). This CDR3 has 15 residues. The V gene lost 1 base and the J gene lost 6 bases, with 15 bases spanning the gap. Germline V gene sequence: CDR1 SGHTA, CDR2 FQGNSA. The CDR3 sequence: CASSLVVPQGAEAFF. CDR3 nucleotide sequence: TGTGCCAGCAGCTTAGTTGTTCCGCAGGGAGCTGAAGCTTTCTTT.

CDR3 coding DNA: TGCAGTGGTACACTAGCGGGAGGAACCGGGGAGCTGTTTTTT. This encodes CSGTLAGGTGELFF. J is TRBJ2-2 and V is TRBV29-1; 12 bases agree with TRBD2. CDR3 size: 14 residues. Germline lookup yields CDR1 SQVTM and CDR2 ANQGSEA.

This chain connects TRBV6-1 to TRBJ1-4, with a tentative D call TRBD1 (5 bases). V gave up 2 bases and J gave up 8 bases, with 12 bases separating them. CDR1 is MNHNS, CDR2 SASEGT, per germline. The CDR3 contains 14 residues. CDR3 DNA sequence: TGTGCCAGCAGTGAACGGGAGGGGTACGAAAAACTGTTTTTT. It encodes CASSEREGYEKLFF.

The chain couples TRBV11-2 to TRBJ2-2; D call uncertain. The CDR3 loop spans 17 amino acids. In germline, CDR1 is SGHAT, CDR2 FQNNGV. Between the trimmed V and J ends, which lost 4 bases and 0 bases, there was a span of 15 bases. In DNA, the CDR3 is TGTGCCAGCAGCTCGCGGAACAAGAATTCGAACACCGGGGAGCTGTTTTTT. It yields the protein CASSSRNKNSNTGELFF.

The chain combines TRBV5-6 with TRBJ1-1, with D possibly matching TRBD1 (5 bases). Germline-derived CDR1 and CDR2 are SGHDT and YYEEEE. This CDR3 has 15 amino acids. Trimming took 1 base from V and 1 from J, leaving 11 bases between them. The CDR3 bases are TGTGCCAGCAGCTTGAGTCCGGGGACGAACACTGAAGCTTTCTTT. Its protein product is CASSLSPGTNTEAFF. Filled out from reference TRBV5-6 and TRBJ1-1, the complete variable domain reads DAGVTQSPTHLIKTRGQQVTLRCSPKSGHDTVSWYQQALGQGPQFIFQYYEEEERQRGNFPDRFSGHQFPNYSSELNVNALLLGDSALYLCASSLSPGTNTEAFFGQGTRLTVV.

The chain links TRBV11-2 to TRBJ1-3; D is perhaps TRBD1 (5 bases). The CDR3 sequence is 16 residues long. The V and J ends lost 1 base and 2 bases respectively, with 12 bases between them. The germline V gene has CDR1 SGHAT and CDR2 FQNNGV. This CDR3 reads CASSLGGREAGNTIYF. The CDR3 nucleotides read TGTGCCAGCAGCTTAGGAGGCAGGGAAGCTGGAAACACCATATATTTT.

This chain joins TRBV29-1 and TRBJ2-3; D ambiguous. The germline V gene has CDR1 SQVTM and CDR2 ANQGSEA. The CDR3 loop spans 16 amino acids. Trimming took off 0 bases at V and 0 bases at J, with 13 bases between the two ends. CDR3 in amino acids: CSVEDQRSSSTDTQYF. The CDR3 DNA sequence: TGCAGCGTTGAAGATCAACGGAGTTCCAGCACAGATACGCAGTATTTT.

The V gene is TRBV29-1, the J gene TRBJ2-1; 10 bases map to TRBD2. The germline V gene has CDR1 SQVTM and CDR2 ANQGSEA. J lost 5 bases, V lost 4 bases, and 5 bases had no gene match. This CDR3 has 14 residues. CDR3 sequence: CSVVGLAGDNEQFF. The CDR3 nucleotides read TGCAGCGTTGTAGGGCTAGCGGGAGACAATGAGCAGTTCTTC.

This chain links TRBV5-4 with TRBJ2-3; no firm D call. This CDR3 contains 14 residues. Germline CDR1 reads SGHNT; CDR2 reads YYREEE (reference sequence). Trimming took 0 bases from V and 0 from J, leaving 5 bases between them. CDR3 coding DNA: TGTGCCAGCAGCTTGGTCCGGAGCACAGATACGCAGTATTTT. Translating gives CASSLVRSTDTQYF.

V usage is TRBV30 and J usage is TRBJ2-5; D uncertain. V was shortened by 1 base and J by 0 bases, with 9 bases between the two germline ends. The germline V gene encodes CDR1 GTSNPN and CDR2 SVGIG (reference sequence). The CDR3 is 14 amino acids. CDR3: CAWSGKGYQETQYF. In DNA form, the CDR3 reads TGTGCCTGGAGTGGGAAGGGCTACCAAGAGACCCAGTACTTC. Complete variable domain (other parts from reference TRBV30 and TRBJ2-5): SQTIHQWPATLVQPVGSPLSLECTVEGTSNPNLYWYRQAAGRGLQLLFYSVGIGQISSEVPQNLSASRPQDRQFILSSKKLLLSDSGFYLCAWSGKGYQETQYFGPGTRLLVL.

The chain uses TRBV5-1 and TRBJ1-3, with TRBD1 as a possible D gene (6 bases). Between the trimmed V and J ends, which lost 4 bases and 2 bases, there was a span of 10 bases. The CDR3 is 14 residues long. From germline, CDR1 is SGHRS and CDR2 YFSETQ. The CDR3 bases are TGCGCCAGCAGCCCACAGGGTACTGGAAACACCATATATTTT. Its protein is CASSPQGTGNTIYF.

The genes are TRBV9 and TRBJ2-3, with D perhaps TRBD1 (6 bases). The CDR3 spans 14 residues. Trimming shortened V by 0 bases and J by 6 bases, and 11 bases separated the two germline ends. Germline V CDR1 and CDR2: SGDLS, YYNGEE. The chain's CDR3 is CASSVDRVGDTQYF. The CDR3 nucleotides read TGTGCCAGCAGCGTAGACAGGGTTGGGGATACGCAGTATTTT.

This rearrangement joins TRBV5-5 to TRBJ2-7; 11 nucleotides line up with TRBD2. Trimming at V came to 0 bases and at J to 7 bases, leaving 9 bases not matched to a gene. The germline gives CDR1 SGHKS, CDR2 YYEKEE (reference sequence). The CDR3 is made up of 16 amino acids. CDR3 amino acids: CASSLGLAGGSREQYF. CDR3 coding DNA: TGTGCCAGCAGCTTGGGGCTAGCGGGAGGTTCGAGGGAGCAGTACTTC.

This clone was detected only once. The chain couples TRBV5-4 to TRBJ2-2; tentative D call: TRBD1 (6 bases). Trimming pared 4 bases from V and 5 bases from J, leaving 15 bases between. This CDR3 spans 15 amino acids. Germline V gene data show CDR1 as SGHNT and CDR2 as YYREEE (reference sequence). The CDR3 nucleotides are TGTGCCAGCAGCAGTAGCAGGGGTAGGACCGGGGAGCTGTTTTTT. It specifies CASSSSRGRTGELFF. The whole variable domain, remainder taken from reference TRBV5-4 and TRBJ2-2, is ETGVTQSPTHLIKTRGQQVTLRCSSQSGHNTVSWYQQALGQGPQFIFQYYREEENGRGNFPPRFSGLQFPNYSSELNVNALELDDSALYLCASSSSRGRTGELFFGEGSRLTVL.

The chain combines TRBV19 with TRBJ2-3; the match to TRBD1 covers 8 bases. This CDR3 has 15 amino acids. CDR1 and CDR2 (germline): LNHDA, SQIVND (reference sequence). With V trimmed by 5 bases and J by 0 bases, 4 bases remained unmatched. As DNA, the CDR3 is TGTGCCAGTAGTGGACAGGGCCTGAGCACAGATACGCAGTATTTT. Translation: CASSGQGLSTDTQYF. The full variable domain, rest sourced from reference TRBV19 and TRBJ2-3, is DGGITQSPKYLFRKEGQNVTLSCEQNLNHDAMYWYRQDPGQGLRLIYYSQIVNDFQKGDIAEGYSVSREKKESFPLTVTSAQKNPTAFYLCASSGQGLSTDTQYFGPGTRLTVL.

The rearrangement links TRBV4-3 to TRBJ1-2; D is unclear. The CDR3 totals 13 residues. V dropped 0 bases and J dropped 3 bases, with 5 bases sitting between them. Germline V lookup: CDR1 LGHNA, CDR2 YSLEER. CDR3 DNA: TGCGCCAGCAGCCAAGATTCCGACTATGGCTACACCTTC. Amino acid sequence: CASSQDSDYGYTF.

The gene calls are TRBV29-1 and TRBJ1-1; D unclear. This CDR3 is built from 12 residues. Trimming left V 2 bases short and J 1 base short, with 5 bases between. CDR1 and CDR2 (germline): SQVTM, ANQGSEA. CDR3: CSVEYKNTEAFF. For the CDR3, the DNA is TGCAGCGTTGAATACAAGAACACTGAAGCTTTCTTT. The entire variable domain, with the rest obtained from reference TRBV29-1 and TRBJ1-1, is as follows: SAVISQKPSRDICQRGTSLTIQCQVDSQVTMMFWYRQQPGQSLTLIATANQGSEATYESGFVIDKFPISRPNLTFSTLTVSNMSPEDSSIYLCSVEYKNTEAFFGQGTRLTVV.

CDR3 loop: CASSWGTGGDTQYF. The CDR3 coding sequence is TGTGCCAGCAGCTGGGGGACAGGTGGGGATACGCAGTATTTT. The V gene is TRBV7-2, the J gene TRBJ2-3; TRBD1 aligns across 8 bases. The CDR3 is made up of 14 amino acids. With V trimmed by 4 bases and J by 6 bases, 6 bases remained unmatched. The germline gives CDR1 SGHTA, CDR2 FQGNSA.

The rearrangement joins TRBV7-6 to TRBJ2-2; D is uncertain. CDR1 is SGHVS and CDR2 is FNYEAQ in the germline V gene. Trimming took 10 bases from V and 8 from J, leaving 20 bases between them. The CDR3 covers 14 residues. The CDR3 nucleotides read TGTGCCACGAGCTGGAAGTGGCAAGGGGGGGAGCTGTTTTTT. The encoded protein is CATSWKWQGGELFF.

The chain couples TRBV7-4 to TRBJ2-6; D perhaps matches TRBD1 (5 bases). The V gene's germline CDR1 is SGHVT and CDR2 SQSDAQ. The V end lost 5 bases, the J end lost 5 bases, and 22 bases lay between the germline ends. This CDR3 has 18 residues. The CDR3 sequence is CASSRSDSSQSRANVLTF. Written as DNA, the CDR3 is TGTGCCAGCAGCAGAAGTGACAGCTCACAAAGTCGGGCCAACGTCCTGACTTTC.

This chain connects TRBV5-1 to TRBJ1-5; 9 bases match TRBD1. The ends lost 0 bases at V and 4 bases at J; junction bases unmatched: 8. This CDR3 is built from 17 residues. Germline V lookup: CDR1 SGHRS, CDR2 YFSETQ. This chain's CDR3 is CASSLGTGDSMNQPQHF. The CDR3 DNA reads TGCGCCAGCAGCTTGGGGACAGGGGATAGCATGAATCAGCCCCAGCATTTT.